This T cell receptor beta chain is drawn from a study of T cell responses to AZD1222 COVID-19 vaccine. Produced via immunoSEQ multiplex PCR; TCRdb's table is partial and in-frame only. The sample records about 110,000 clones, 90% being singletons. The TCR was taken from an adult who received the AZD1222 COVID-19 vaccine. Sequences were derived from peripheral blood, sampled 28 days after the second AZD1222 dose.

The CDR3 sequence is CASSHRQRGTEAFF. CDR3 sequence (DNA): TGTGCCAGCAGCCACAGGCAGAGAGGCACTGAAGCTTTCTTT. The rearrangement links TRBV7-9 to TRBJ1-1; possibly TRBD1 for D (5 bases). V shed 5 bases and J shed 4 bases, with 14 bases lying between them. Looked up from germline, CDR1 is SEHNR and CDR2 is FQNEAQ (reference sequence). The CDR3 is 14 residues long.